Listed here are 2 T cell receptor beta chains from one sample, sequenced in a study of blood T cell repertoires in COVID-19. Profiling relied on immunoSEQ multiplex PCR, and the TCRdb table lists in-frame clones only, not all of them. The sample contains 60,000 to 85,000 clones, 70% to 90% of which appear only once. Sample: peripheral blood. All receptors derive from a human donor in a cohort sampled during active COVID-19.

The V gene is TRBV12-5, the J gene TRBJ2-5; 10 nucleotides agree with TRBD1. The CDR3 is 15 amino acids. Germline-derived CDR1 and CDR2 are LGHNT and FRNRAP. V lost 4 bases, J lost 2 bases, and 4 bases stayed unmatched. The CDR3 reads CASGSGQGPQETQYF. CDR3 DNA sequence: TGTGCTAGTGGTTCGGGACAGGGGCCTCAAGAGACCCAGTACTTC.

The J gene is TRBJ1-5, the V gene TRBV18, with D possibly matching TRBD1 (5 bases). Germline V gives CDR1 KGHSH, CDR2 LQKENI. V lost 3 bases, J lost 4 bases, and 10 bases lay in between. This CDR3 has 14 residues. DNA for the CDR3: TGTGCCAGCTCACCCGCGGGGGGGAATCAGCCCCAGCATTTT. This codes for CASSPAGGNQPQHF.